Listed below are T cell receptor beta chains from one sample, sequenced in a study of T cell responses to AZD1222 COVID-19 vaccine. The data were produced by immunoSEQ multiplex PCR, yet TCRdb's version contains in-frame clones alone and is incomplete. Of about 56,000 clones listed, 70% to 90% were seen once; the top ten hold around 7%. This specimen consisted of peripheral blood, obtained 28 days after the second AZD1222 dose. These receptors were taken from an adult who received the AZD1222 COVID-19 vaccine. Each CDR3 is given with its conserved first and last residue. The D gene is left open where the match is weak. Expanded clones get a size class; other rows say once, few or many, or leave the size out.

V gene	J gene	D gene	clone size	CDR3 DNA	CDR3 protein
TRBV6-6	TRBJ2-2	-	-	TGTGCCAGCAGTTACCCTCGCGCAGCGAACACCGGGGAGCTGTTTTTT	CASSYPRAANTGELFF
TRBV15	TRBJ1-3	-	-	TGTGCCACCAGCAGAGATCTAAGGAGCTCTGGAAACACCATATATTTT	CATSRDLRSSGNTIYF
TRBV15	TRBJ2-7	-	-	TGTGCCACCAGCAGTCAGGCCAGGGTATTCTACGAGCAGTACTTC	CATSSQARVFYEQYF
TRBV7-2	TRBJ2-1	-	-	TGTGCCAGTTCCCCGGGACATGCGTACAATGAGCAGTTCTTC	CASSPGHAYNEQFF
TRBV7-9	TRBJ1-2	-	once	TGTGCCAGCAGCTTAGGCCTGGTAAACTATGGCTACACCTTC	CASSLGLVNYGYTF
TRBV5-8	TRBJ2-2	TRBD1	-	TGTGCCAGCAGCCCCGACAGGGCGCCCGGGGAGCTGTTTTTT	CASSPDRAPGELFF
TRBV7-2	TRBJ1-3	TRBD1	-	TGTGCCAGCAGCTTAGAGTCAGGGGGCGTTGGAAACACCATATATTTT	CASSLESGGVGNTIYF
TRBV4-1	TRBJ1-5	-	-	TGCGCCAGCAGCCAATTGCAGGGGTGGGGACAGCCCCAGCATTTT	CASSQLQGWGQPQHF
TRBV19	TRBJ1-5	-	few	TGTGCCAGTAGTATTTTGAACAGGGTCGATCAGCCCCAGCATTTT	CASSILNRVDQPQHF
TRBV28	TRBJ2-7	-	-	TGTGCCAGCAGCAACTACGAGCAGTACTTC	CASSNYEQYF
TRBV28	TRBJ1-5	-	-	TGTGCCAGCAGTTCAGGTTATAGCAATCAGCCCCAGCATTTT	CASSSGYSNQPQHF
TRBV6-5	TRBJ1-1	-	-	TGTGCCAGCAGTTACTCAACGGGGGCGAACACTGAAGCTTTCTTT	CASSYSTGANTEAFF
TRBV9	TRBJ1-1	TRBD1	-	TGTGCCAGCAGCGCCGGACAGGGGGCGACCCTGGTAGCTTTCTTT	CASSAGQGATLVAFF
TRBV3-1/TRBV3-2	TRBJ2-3	TRBD2	few	TGTGCCAGCAGCCAAGAGCGGACTAGCGGGAGCGTGACAGATACGCAGTATTTT	CASSQERTSGSVTDTQYF
TRBV5-1	TRBJ1-2	TRBD1	-	TGCGCCAGCAGCTTAGCCCCGGGACAGCAATATGGCTACACCTTC	CASSLAPGQQYGYTF
TRBV5-8	TRBJ2-5	-	-	TGTGCCAGCAGCTTGGGTGACGGGGGAGAGGTGATGGAGACCCAGTACTTC	CASSLGDGGEVMETQYF
TRBV5-5	TRBJ1-1	-	once	TGTGCCAGCAGAGCACGGGGGAGACTTGAAGCTTTCTTT	CASRARGRLEAFF
TRBV12-3/TRBV12-4	TRBJ1-6	-	once	TGTGCCAGCAGTTTGCGCGGTAATTCACCCCTCCACTTT	CASSLRGNSPLHF
TRBV27	TRBJ2-5	-	-	TGTGCCAGCAGTTTTTTGCAAGAGACCCAGTACTTC	CASSFLQETQYF
TRBV10-3	TRBJ2-7	-	-	TGTGCCATCAGTGAGTCTTTTGCGTCAGCAGCCTACGAGCAGTACTTC	CAISESFASAAYEQYF
TRBV28	TRBJ2-4	-	-	TGTGCCAGCAGTTTAAAGGGGTCAGGAGCCAAAAACATTCAGTACTTC	CASSLKGSGAKNIQYF
TRBV28	TRBJ2-7	TRBD2	once	TGTGCCAGCAGTTTTCCATCCCTAAAACTAGCGGGAGGGCCGGACTCCTACGAGCAGTACTTC	CASSFPSLKLAGGPDSYEQYF
TRBV5-1	TRBJ1-5	-	-	TGCGCCAGCAGCTTGGGGGACACAAATCAGCCCCAGCATTTT	CASSLGDTNQPQHF
TRBV18	TRBJ1-2	-	-	TGTGCCAGCTCACCACCGTACAGACGGACGCCGGGATATGGCTACACCTTC	CASSPPYRRTPGYGYTF
TRBV12-3/TRBV12-4	TRBJ1-1	-	-	TGTGCCAGCAGTTTAGTGGGTGAAGCTTTCTTT	CASSLVGEAFF
TRBV5-6	TRBJ2-7	-	few	TGTGCCAGCAGCTCGGAAGCGAACGAGCAGTACTTC	CASSSEANEQYF
TRBV19	TRBJ2-5	TRBD1	-	TGTGCCAGTAGTATCTCCGGGGACAGGGGAGAGACCCAGTACTTC	CASSISGDRGETQYF
TRBV2	TRBJ1-1	-	few	TGTGCCAGCAAGGGCAGGGGTCGAGACACTGAAGCTTTCTTT	CASKGRGRDTEAFF
TRBV6-5	TRBJ2-5	TRBD2	-	TGTGCCAGCAGCGGGGGGGTGACGCAGACCCAGTACTTC	CASSGGVTQTQYF
TRBV5-1	TRBJ1-6	-	-	TGCGCCAGCAGCTTTGGGGATGATAATTCACCCCTCCACTTT	CASSFGDDNSPLHF
TRBV28	TRBJ2-7	TRBD1	-	TGTGCCAGCAGACCTACAGGGGGCGCGTACGAGCAGTACTTC	CASRPTGGAYEQYF
TRBV3-1/TRBV3-2	TRBJ2-7	-	-	TGTGCCAGCAGCCAAGAAGGGGCTACCTACGAGCAGTACTTC	CASSQEGATYEQYF
TRBV7-2	TRBJ1-3	-	-	TGTGCCAGCAGCTTAGGGTTCTCTGGAAACACCATATATTTT	CASSLGFSGNTIYF
TRBV24-1	TRBJ2-2	-	-	TGTGCCACCAGTGAGCGGACCAAGAACACCGGGGAGCTGTTTTTT	CATSERTKNTGELFF
TRBV29-1	TRBJ2-3	TRBD2	-	TGCAGCGTTGGGGGGAGCGGGGGTGCCACAGATACGCAGTATTTT	CSVGGSGGATDTQYF
TRBV3-1/TRBV3-2	TRBJ2-5	-	-	TGTGCCAGCAGCCAAGGGGTGCGGCCATACCAAGAGACCCAGTACTTC	CASSQGVRPYQETQYF
TRBV6-2/TRBV6-3	TRBJ1-1	TRBD1	-	TGTGCCAGCAGTCTCCGTCCACAGGGGACCAAGAACACTGAAGCTTTCTTT	CASSLRPQGTKNTEAFF
TRBV6-2/TRBV6-3	TRBJ2-7	-	once	TGTGCCAGCAGCTTCGTCTACGAGCAGTACTTC	CASSFVYEQYF
TRBV6-5	TRBJ1-4	-	few	TGTGCCAGCAGTTACAGGGCGGCAGGGAGGGTTGGACTGTTTTTT	CASSYRAAGRVGLFF
TRBV4-3	TRBJ2-2	TRBD2	-	TGCGCCAGTAGCGCCCTAGCGGGGCCCACCGGGGAGCTGTTTTTT	CASSALAGPTGELFF
TRBV7-9	TRBJ1-2	TRBD1	-	TGTGCCAGCAGCTTTAGCGCTAGCACAGGGGGTTCTGATGGCTACACCTTC	CASSFSASTGGSDGYTF
TRBV19	TRBJ1-1	-	few	TGTGCCAGTAGTATAGATCGCTGGGGCGCGGGGACTGAAGCTTTCTTT	CASSIDRWGAGTEAFF
TRBV28	TRBJ1-2	-	few	TGTGCCAGCGAATCCGGACAGAGAGACAACTATGGCTACACCTTC	CASESGQRDNYGYTF
TRBV28	TRBJ1-1	TRBD1	-	TGTGCCAGCAGCCGTGGACAGGAAAGCTCTGAAGCTTTCTTT	CASSRGQESSEAFF
TRBV4-1	TRBJ1-6	-	-	TGCGCCAGCAGCCAAGAACGGTATAATTCACCCCTCCACTTT	CASSQERYNSPLHF
TRBV20-1	TRBJ2-7	-	-	TGCAGTGCCAGGGAAAATTACGAGCAGTACTTC	CSARENYEQYF
TRBV12-3/TRBV12-4	TRBJ1-1	TRBD1	-	TGTGCCAGCAGCTGGACAGGGCGTACTGAAGCTTTCTTT	CASSWTGRTEAFF
TRBV5-5	TRBJ2-7	-	once	TGTGCCAGCAGAAGAGGACGAGGGGAGCAGTACTTC	CASRRGRGEQYF
TRBV7-2	TRBJ1-1	-	-	TGTGCCAGCAGCGGGACCAGGAACACTGAAGCTTTCTTT	CASSGTRNTEAFF
TRBV7-2	TRBJ1-5	-	-	TGTGCCAGCAGCCTAGACGAGGGTCAGCCCCAGCATTTT	CASSLDEGQPQHF
TRBV24-1	TRBJ1-1	-	-	TGTGCCACCAGTGATGATCAGGGTACTGAAGCTTTCTTT	CATSDDQGTEAFF
TRBV28	TRBJ1-2	-	-	TGTGCCAGCATCCGGGGACGGGTTAACTATGGCTACACCTTC	CASIRGRVNYGYTF
TRBV5-4	TRBJ2-3	-	-	TGTGCCAGCATGGTGGAGACAGATACGCAGTATTTT	CASMVETDTQYF
TRBV5-1	TRBJ1-2	-	-	TGCGCCAGCAGCTTGATCAACAGGGTTTCGGGCTACACCTTC	CASSLINRVSGYTF
TRBV4-1	TRBJ1-1	TRBD1	-	TGCGCCAGCAGCCAAGAGGGGACAGGGCTAAACGGTGAAGCTTTCTTT	CASSQEGTGLNGEAFF
TRBV27	TRBJ1-2	TRBD1	-	TGTGCCAGCAGTTTAACGGGACAGGGGGGTATATATGGCTACACCTTC	CASSLTGQGGIYGYTF
TRBV7-2	TRBJ1-1	-	-	TGTGCCAGCAGCTTCAGAAATCCGAACACTGAAGCTTTCTTT	CASSFRNPNTEAFF
TRBV24-1	TRBJ1-5	-	-	TGTGCCACCAGTGATCGGACAAGAGGCAATCAGCCCCAGCATTTT	CATSDRTRGNQPQHF
TRBV10-3	TRBJ2-7	TRBD1	-	TGTGCCATCAGTGAGTCGGGACAGGGAAGGCACGAGCAGTACTTC	CAISESGQGRHEQYF